A selection of T cell receptor beta chains follows, all from one sample in a study of cytomegalovirus exposure and HLA in healthy donors. Profiling relied on immunoSEQ multiplex PCR, and the TCRdb table lists in-frame clones only, not all of them. The repertoire shows tens of thousands of clones; the top ten hold approximately 3.6%. Input material: PBMCs. These receptors were obtained from a female donor in good health and CMV-seropositive. Each CDR3 is given with its conserved first and last residue. Each record gives: CDR3 protein, D gene, V gene. The D gene is left open where the match is weak.

CDR3 protein: CASSVGPWGRGRGTDTQYF
D gene: TRBD2
V gene: TRBV9

CDR3 protein: CASSQNSGGNIQYF
D gene: TRBD2
V gene: TRBV4-3

CDR3 protein: CASSQDPLYRDNSPLHF
D gene: .
V gene: TRBV4-3

CDR3 protein: CASSRQGADSPLHF
D gene: TRBD1
V gene: TRBV6-5

CDR3 protein: CASSHPRTSGGASSYEQYF
D gene: TRBD2
V gene: TRBV4-1

CDR3 protein: CASSSSANEKLFF
D gene: .
V gene: TRBV9

CDR3 protein: CASSSGTSGRAPPYEQYF
D gene: TRBD2
V gene: TRBV5-1

CDR3 protein: CASSDPGGRDEQFF
D gene: TRBD2
V gene: TRBV25-1

CDR3 protein: CASGRGGHTEAFF
D gene: .
V gene: TRBV25-1

CDR3 protein: CASSVVGAGGTETQYF
D gene: TRBD1
V gene: TRBV9

CDR3 protein: CASSPRTGGYYGYTF
D gene: TRBD1
V gene: TRBV6-1

CDR3 protein: CAVDRGNQPQHF
D gene: TRBD1
V gene: TRBV7-9

CDR3 protein: CSVEMGHTDTQYF
D gene: .
V gene: TRBV29-1

CDR3 protein: CASSFGGKTDTQYF
D gene: .
V gene: TRBV5-6

CDR3 protein: CSVAGIGEKLFF
D gene: .
V gene: TRBV29-1

CDR3 protein: CASSPAGPNYGYTF
D gene: .
V gene: TRBV18

CDR3 protein: CASSLGGLATYNEQFF
D gene: TRBD2
V gene: TRBV7-2

CDR3 protein: CASSPSGGANEQFF
D gene: TRBD2
V gene: TRBV9

CDR3 protein: CASRTGSAGANVLTF
D gene: TRBD1
V gene: TRBV19

CDR3 protein: CASVRQNENQPQHF
D gene: .
V gene: TRBV6-1